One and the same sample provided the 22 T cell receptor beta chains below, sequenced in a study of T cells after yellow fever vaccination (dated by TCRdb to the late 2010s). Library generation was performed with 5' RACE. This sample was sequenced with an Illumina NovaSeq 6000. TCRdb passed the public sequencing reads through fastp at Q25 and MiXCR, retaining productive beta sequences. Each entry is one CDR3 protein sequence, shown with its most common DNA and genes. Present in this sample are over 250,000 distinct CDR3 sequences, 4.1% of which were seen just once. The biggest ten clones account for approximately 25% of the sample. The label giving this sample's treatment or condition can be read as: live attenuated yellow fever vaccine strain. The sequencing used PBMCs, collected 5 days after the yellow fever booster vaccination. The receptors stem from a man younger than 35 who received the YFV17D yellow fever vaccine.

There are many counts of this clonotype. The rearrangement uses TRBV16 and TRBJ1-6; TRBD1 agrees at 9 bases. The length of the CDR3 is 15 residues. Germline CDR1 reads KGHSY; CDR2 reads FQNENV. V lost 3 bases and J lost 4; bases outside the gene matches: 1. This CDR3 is CASSHGTGYNSPLHF. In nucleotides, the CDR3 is TGTGCCAGCAGCCACGGGACAGGGTATAATTCACCCCTCCACTTT.

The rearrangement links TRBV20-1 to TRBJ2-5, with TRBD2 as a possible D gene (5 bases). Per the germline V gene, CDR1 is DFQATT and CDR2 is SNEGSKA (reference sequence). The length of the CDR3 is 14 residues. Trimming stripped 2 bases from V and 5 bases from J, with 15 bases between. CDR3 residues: CSARIRDGWETQYF. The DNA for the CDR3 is TGCAGTGCTAGAATCCGGGATGGGTGGGAGACCCAGTACTTC.

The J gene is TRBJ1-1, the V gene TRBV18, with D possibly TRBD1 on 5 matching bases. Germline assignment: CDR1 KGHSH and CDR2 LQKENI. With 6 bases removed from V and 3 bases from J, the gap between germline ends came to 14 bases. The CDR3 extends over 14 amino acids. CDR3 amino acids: CASSRGGFDTEAFF. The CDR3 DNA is TGTGCCAGCTCGCGCGGGGGATTCGACACTGAAGCTTTCTTT.

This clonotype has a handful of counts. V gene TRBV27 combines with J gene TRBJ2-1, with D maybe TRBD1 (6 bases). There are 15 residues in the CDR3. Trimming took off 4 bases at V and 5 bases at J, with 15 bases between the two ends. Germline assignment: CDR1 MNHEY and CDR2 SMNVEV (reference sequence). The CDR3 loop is CASSSTDRPNNEQFF. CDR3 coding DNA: TGTGCCAGCAGTTCGACCGACAGGCCTAACAATGAGCAGTTCTTC.

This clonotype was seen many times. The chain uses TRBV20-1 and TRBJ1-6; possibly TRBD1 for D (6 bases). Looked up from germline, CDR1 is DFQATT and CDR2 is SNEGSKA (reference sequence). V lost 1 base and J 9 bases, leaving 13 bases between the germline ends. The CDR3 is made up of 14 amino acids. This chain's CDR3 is CSARAWGARSPLHF. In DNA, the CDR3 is TGCAGTGCTAGAGCGTGGGGGGCGCGTTCACCCCTCCACTTT.

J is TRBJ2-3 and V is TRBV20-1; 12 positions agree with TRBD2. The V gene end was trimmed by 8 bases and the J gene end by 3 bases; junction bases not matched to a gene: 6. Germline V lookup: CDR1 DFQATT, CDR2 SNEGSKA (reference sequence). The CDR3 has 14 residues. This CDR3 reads CSLGLAGNTDTQYF. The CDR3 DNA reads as TGCAGTCTCGGACTAGCGGGGAATACAGATACGCAGTATTTT.

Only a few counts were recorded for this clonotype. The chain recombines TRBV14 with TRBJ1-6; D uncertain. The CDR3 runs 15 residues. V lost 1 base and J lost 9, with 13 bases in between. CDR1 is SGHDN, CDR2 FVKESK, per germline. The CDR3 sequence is CASSQVGLSGSPLHF. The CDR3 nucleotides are TGTGCCAGCAGCCAAGTAGGGCTGTCGGGTTCACCCCTCCACTTT.

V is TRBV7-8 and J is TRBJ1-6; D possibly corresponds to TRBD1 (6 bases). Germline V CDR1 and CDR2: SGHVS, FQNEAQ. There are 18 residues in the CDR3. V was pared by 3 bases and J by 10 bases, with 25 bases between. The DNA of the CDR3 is TGTGCCAGCAGCTTCGGGGGCGAGCAGGGACGATGGAGGTCACCCCTCCACTTT. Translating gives CASSFGGEQGRWRSPLHF.

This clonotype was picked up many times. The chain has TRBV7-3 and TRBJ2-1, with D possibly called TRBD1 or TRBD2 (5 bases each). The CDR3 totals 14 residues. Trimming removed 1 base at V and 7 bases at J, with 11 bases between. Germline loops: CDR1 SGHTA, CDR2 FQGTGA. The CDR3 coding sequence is TGTGCCAGCAGCTTAAGGGGGACGGAGAATGAGCAGTTCTTC. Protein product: CASSLRGTENEQFF.

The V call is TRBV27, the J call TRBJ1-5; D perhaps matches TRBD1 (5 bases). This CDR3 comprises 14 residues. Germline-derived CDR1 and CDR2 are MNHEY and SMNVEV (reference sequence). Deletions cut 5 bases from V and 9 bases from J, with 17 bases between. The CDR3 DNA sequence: TGTGCCAGCAGTCACGGGACCCAGACTCTGCCCCAGCATTTT. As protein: CASSHGTQTLPQHF.

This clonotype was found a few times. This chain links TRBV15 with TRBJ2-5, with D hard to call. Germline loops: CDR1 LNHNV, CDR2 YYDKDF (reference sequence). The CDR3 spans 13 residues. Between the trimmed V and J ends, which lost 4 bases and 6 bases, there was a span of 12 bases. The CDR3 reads CATSTPSLKTQYF. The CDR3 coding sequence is TGTGCCACCAGCACGCCTAGTCTGAAGACCCAGTACTTC.

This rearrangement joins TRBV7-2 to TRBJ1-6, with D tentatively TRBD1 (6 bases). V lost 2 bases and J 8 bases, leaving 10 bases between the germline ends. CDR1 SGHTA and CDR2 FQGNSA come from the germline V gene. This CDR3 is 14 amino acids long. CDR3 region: CASSLQGWDSPLHF. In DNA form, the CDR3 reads TGTGCCAGCAGCTTACAGGGGTGGGATTCACCCCTCCACTTT.

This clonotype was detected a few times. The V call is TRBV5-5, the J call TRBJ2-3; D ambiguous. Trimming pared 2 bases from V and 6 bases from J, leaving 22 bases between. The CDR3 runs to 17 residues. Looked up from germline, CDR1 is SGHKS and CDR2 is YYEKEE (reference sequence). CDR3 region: CASSLNVYSRAEDTQYF. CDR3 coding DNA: TGTGCCAGCAGCTTAAACGTATACAGCCGTGCCGAGGATACGCAGTATTTT.

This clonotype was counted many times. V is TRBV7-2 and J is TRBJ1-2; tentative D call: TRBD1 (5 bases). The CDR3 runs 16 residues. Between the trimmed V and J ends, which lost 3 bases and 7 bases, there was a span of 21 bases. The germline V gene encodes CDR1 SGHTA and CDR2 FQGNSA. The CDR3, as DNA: TGTGCCAGCAGCTTGGGAACCCCCCTAAGCCAGGGTGGCTACACCTTC. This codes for CASSLGTPLSQGGYTF.

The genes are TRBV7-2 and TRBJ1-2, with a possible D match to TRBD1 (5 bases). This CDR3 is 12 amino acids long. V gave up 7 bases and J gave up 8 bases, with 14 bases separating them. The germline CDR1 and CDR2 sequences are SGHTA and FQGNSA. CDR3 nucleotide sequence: TGTGCCAGCACCCCCCCAGGGAGGGGCTACACCTTC. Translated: CASTPPGRGYTF.

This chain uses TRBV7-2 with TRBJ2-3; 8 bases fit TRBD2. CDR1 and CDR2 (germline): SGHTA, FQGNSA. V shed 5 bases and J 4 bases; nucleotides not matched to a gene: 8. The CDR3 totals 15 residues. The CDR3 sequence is CASSAYGGAADTQYF. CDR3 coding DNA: TGTGCCAGCAGCGCATACGGGGGGGCTGCAGATACGCAGTATTTT.

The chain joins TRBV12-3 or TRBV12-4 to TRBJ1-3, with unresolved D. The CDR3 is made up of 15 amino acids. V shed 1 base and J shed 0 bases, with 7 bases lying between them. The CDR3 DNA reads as TGTGCCAGCAGTTTAGACGGAAACTCTGGAAACACCATATATTTT. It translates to CASSLDGNSGNTIYF.

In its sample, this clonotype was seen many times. The CDR3 bases are TGTGCCAGCAGCCGATCGGGAGAGACTGAAGCTTTCTTT. It codes for CASSRSGETEAFF. This rearrangement joins TRBV7-3 to TRBJ1-1; no clear D. This CDR3 contains 13 residues. Trimming removed 5 bases from V and 5 bases from J, with 12 bases in between. Per germline, CDR1 SGHTA and CDR2 FQGTGA.

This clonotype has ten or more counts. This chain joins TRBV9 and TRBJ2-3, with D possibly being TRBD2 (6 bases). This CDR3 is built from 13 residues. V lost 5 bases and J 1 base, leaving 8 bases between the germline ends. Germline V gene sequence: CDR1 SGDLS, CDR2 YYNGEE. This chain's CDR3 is CASRGEGTDTQYF. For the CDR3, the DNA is TGTGCCAGCAGGGGGGAGGGCACAGATACGCAGTATTTT. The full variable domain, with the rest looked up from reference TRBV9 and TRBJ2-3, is DSGVTQTPKHLITATGQRVTLRCSPRSGDLSVYWYQQSLDQGLQFLIQYYNGEERAKGNILERFSAQQFPDLHSELNLSSLELGDSALYFCASRGEGTDTQYFGPGTRLTVL.

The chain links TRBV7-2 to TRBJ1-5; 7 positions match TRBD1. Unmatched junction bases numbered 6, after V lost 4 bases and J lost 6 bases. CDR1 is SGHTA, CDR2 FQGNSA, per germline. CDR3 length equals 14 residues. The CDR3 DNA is TGTGCCAGCAGCTCCGACAGGGCTTTTCAGCCCCAGCATTTT. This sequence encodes CASSSDRAFQPQHF.

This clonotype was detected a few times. The CDR3 sequence: CASTFRGCKPQHF. DNA for the CDR3: TGTGCCAGTACGTTTAGGGGTTGTAAGCCCCAGCATTTT. The rearrangement joins TRBV25-1 to TRBJ1-5; perhaps TRBD1 as D (5 bases). CDR1 and CDR2 (germline): MGHDK, SYGVNS. V lost 9 bases, J lost 8 bases, and 17 bases lay in between. The CDR3 spans 13 residues.

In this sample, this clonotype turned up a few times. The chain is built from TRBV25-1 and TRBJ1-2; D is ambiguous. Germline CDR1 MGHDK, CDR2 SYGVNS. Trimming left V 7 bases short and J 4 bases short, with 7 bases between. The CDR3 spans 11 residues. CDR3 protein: CASTGVYGYTF. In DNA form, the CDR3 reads TGTGCCAGCACCGGGGTCTATGGCTACACCTTC.